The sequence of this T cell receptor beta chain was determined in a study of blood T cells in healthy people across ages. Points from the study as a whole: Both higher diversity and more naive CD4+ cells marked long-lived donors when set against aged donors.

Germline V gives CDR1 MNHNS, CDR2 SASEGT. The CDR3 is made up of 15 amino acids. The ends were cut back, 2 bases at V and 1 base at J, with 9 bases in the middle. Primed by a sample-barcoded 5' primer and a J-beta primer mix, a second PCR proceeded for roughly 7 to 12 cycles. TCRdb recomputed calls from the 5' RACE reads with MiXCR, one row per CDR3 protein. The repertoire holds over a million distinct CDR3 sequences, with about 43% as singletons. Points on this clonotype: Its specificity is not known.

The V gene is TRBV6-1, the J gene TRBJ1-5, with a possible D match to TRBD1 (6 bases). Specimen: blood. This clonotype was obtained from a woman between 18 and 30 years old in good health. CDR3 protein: CASSEPGESNQPQHF. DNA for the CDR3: TGTGCCAGCAGTGAACCAGGGGAGAGCAATCAGCCCCAGCATTTT.